This T cell receptor beta chain derives from a study of T cell repertoires in cytomegalovirus infection. Study context: From public TCR beta signatures came an indication of both CMV infection and matching HLA type. Whole-study results and caveats: Using cumulative public TCR beta family frequency, the authors identified those who carried CMV together with the relevant HLA.

Note on this clonotype: Its antigen is unidentified.

The V gene's germline CDR1 is KGHSH and CDR2 LQKENI. The trim removed 3 bases at V and 6 bases at J, leaving 5 bases unmatched. This CDR3 is 14 amino acids long. Using its own MiXCR run on the reads, TCRdb lists one record per CDR3 protein. The data show over 250,000 distinct CDR3 sequences, with about 23% seen just once and more than 11% held by the top ten. This chain connects TRBV18 to TRBJ1-5; TRBD1 matches at 7 bases. Sequenced input: PBMCs. This TCR was sampled from a human donor in good health (CMV status not recorded). Some clones in this sample may be carry-over from other donors' samples. CDR3 nucleotides: TGTGCCAGCTCACCTACAGGGGTGGGTCAGCCCCAGCATTTT. Amino acid sequence: CASSPTGVGQPQHF.